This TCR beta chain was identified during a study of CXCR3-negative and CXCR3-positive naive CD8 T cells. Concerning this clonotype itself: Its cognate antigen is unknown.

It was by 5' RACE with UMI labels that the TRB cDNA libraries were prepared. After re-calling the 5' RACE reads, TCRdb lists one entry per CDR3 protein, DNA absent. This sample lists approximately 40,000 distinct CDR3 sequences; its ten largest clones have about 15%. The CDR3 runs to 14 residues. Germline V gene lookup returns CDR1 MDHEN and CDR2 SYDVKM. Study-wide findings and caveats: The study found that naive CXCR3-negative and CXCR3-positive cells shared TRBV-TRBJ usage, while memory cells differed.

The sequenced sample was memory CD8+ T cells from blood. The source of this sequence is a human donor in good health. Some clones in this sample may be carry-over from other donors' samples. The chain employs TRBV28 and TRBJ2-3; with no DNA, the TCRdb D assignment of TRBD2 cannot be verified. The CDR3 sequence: CASSSPSTTDTQYF. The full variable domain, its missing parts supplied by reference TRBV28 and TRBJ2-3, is DVKVTQSSRYLVKRTGEKVFLECVQDMDHENMFWYRQDPGLGLRLIYFSYDVKMKEKGDIPEGYSVSREKKERFSLILESASTNQTSMYLCASSSPSTTDTQYFGPGTRLTVL.